The rows below give T cell receptor beta chains drawn from one sample of a study of blood T cell repertoires in COVID-19. Method: immunoSEQ multiplex PCR; TCRdb's copy keeps in-frame clones and lacks some. The sample records some 150,000 clones, 87% being singletons. The material sequenced was peripheral blood. These receptors were taken from a man in his fifties who had recovered from COVID-19. The conserved cysteine and the conserved F or W are not part of the CDR3 here.

TRBV29-1	TRBJ1-3	SVGLQGSGNTIY
TRBV2	TRBJ1-1	ASSVQGGTEAF
TRBV6-5	TRBJ1-1	ASSYAGGLTEAF
TRBV14	TRBJ1-1	ASSLYGNTEAF
TRBV4-1	TRBJ2-2	ASSQVLAPAGELF
TRBV5-1	TRBJ2-5	ASSPRTSGQETQY
TRBV7-8	TRBJ1-2	ASSLEVRGTYGYT
TRBV7-2	TRBJ1-5	ASSPIPQGHKPQH
TRBV7-2	TRBJ1-3	ASSLVPAGGNTIY
TRBV11-2	TRBJ1-1	ASSLIRGSLTEAF